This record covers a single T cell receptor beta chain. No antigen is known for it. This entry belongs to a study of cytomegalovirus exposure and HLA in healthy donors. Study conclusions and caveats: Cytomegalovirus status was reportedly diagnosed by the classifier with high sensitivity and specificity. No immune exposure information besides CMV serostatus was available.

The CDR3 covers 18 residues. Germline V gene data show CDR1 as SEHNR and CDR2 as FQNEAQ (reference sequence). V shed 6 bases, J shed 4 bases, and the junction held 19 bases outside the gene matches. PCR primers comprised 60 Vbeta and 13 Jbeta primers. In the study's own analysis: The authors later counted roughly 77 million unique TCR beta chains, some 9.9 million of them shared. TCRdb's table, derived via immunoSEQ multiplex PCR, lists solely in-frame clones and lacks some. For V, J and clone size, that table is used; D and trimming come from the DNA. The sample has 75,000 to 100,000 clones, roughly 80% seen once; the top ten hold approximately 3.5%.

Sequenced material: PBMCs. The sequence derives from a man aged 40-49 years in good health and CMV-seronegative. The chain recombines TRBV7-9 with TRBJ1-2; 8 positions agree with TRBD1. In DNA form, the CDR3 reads TGTGCCAGCAGGAGGGGAACCGGGACAGGCCCCTCTCCCTATGGCTACACCTTC. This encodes CASRRGTGTGPSPYGYTF.